What follows is one T cell receptor (beta chain) and its context. Its antigen is as yet unknown. These data belong to a study of cytomegalovirus exposure and HLA in healthy donors. This table comes from immunoSEQ multiplex PCR, and its TCRdb copy is limited to in-frame clones, with some not included. The repertoire holds 200,000 to 250,000 clones, with around 86% as singletons. Whole-study results and caveats: According to reports, the classifier identified cytomegalovirus status with high specificity and sensitivity. The listing of 160 or so TCR beta chains classed them as cytomegalovirus-associated. The majority of TCR sequences were rare, yet some public TCRs appeared in many donors. The finding came from a later analysis; first-cohort TCR clusters tended to co-occur in the 110 or so validation repertoires.

Trimming took 7 bases from V and 0 from J, leaving 12 bases between them. Germline values: CDR1 MDHEN, CDR2 SYDVKM. CDR3 length equals 14 residues. The sequenced sample was PBMCs. This receptor was taken from a woman between 18 and 30 years old in good health and CMV-seropositive. This chain joins TRBV28 and TRBJ1-1, with a weak D call TRBD1 (6 bases). In nucleotides, the CDR3 is TGTGCCAGCACCGTGACAGGCGTGAACACTGAAGCTTTCTTT. Its protein is CASTVTGVNTEAFF.